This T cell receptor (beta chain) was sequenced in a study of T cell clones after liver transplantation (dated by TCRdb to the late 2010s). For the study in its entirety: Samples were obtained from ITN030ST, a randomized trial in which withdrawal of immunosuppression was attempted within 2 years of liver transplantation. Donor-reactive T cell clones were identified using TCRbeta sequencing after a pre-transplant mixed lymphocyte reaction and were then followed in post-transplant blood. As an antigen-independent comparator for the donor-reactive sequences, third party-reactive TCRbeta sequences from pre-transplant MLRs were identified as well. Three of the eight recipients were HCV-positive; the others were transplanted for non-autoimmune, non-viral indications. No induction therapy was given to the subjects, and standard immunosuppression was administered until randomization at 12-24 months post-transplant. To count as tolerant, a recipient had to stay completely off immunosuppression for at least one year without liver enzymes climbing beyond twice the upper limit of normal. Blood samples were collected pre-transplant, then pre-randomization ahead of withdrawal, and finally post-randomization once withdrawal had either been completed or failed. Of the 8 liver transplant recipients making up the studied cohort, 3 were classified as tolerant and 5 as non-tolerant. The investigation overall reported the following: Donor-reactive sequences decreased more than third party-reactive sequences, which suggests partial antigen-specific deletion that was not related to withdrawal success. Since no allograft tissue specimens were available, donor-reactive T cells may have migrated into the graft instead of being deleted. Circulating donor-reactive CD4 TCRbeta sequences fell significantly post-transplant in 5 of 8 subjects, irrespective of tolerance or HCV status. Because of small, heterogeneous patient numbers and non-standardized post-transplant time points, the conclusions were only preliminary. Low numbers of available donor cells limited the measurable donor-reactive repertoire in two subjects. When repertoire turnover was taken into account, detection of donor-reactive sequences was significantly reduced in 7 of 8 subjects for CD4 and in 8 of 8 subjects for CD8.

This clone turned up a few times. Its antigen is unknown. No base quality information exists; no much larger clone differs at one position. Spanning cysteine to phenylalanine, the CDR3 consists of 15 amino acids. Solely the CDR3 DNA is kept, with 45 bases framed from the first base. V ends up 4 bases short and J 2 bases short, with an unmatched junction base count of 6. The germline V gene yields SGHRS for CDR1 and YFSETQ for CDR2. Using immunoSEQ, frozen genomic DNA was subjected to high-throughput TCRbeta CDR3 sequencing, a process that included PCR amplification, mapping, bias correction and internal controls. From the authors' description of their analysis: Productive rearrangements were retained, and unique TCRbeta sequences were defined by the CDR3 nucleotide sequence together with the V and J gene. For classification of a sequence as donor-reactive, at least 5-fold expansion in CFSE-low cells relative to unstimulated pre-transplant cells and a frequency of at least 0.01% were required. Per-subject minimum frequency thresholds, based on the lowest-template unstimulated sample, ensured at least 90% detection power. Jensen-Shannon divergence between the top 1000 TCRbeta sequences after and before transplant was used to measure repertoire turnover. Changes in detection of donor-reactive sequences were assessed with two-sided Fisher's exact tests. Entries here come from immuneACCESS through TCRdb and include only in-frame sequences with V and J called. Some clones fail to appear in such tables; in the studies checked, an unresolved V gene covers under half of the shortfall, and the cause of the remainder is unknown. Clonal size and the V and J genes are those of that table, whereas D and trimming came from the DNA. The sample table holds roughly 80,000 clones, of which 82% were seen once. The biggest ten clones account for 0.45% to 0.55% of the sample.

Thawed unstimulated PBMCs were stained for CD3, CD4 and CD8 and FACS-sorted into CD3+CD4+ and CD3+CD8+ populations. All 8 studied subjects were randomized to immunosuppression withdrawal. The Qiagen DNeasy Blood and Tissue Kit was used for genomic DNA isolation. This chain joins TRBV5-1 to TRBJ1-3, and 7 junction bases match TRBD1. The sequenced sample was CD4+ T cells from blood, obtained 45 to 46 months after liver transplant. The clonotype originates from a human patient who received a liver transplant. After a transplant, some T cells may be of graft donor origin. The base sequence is TGCGCCAGCAGCCAGGGGGGGACAGCTGGAAACACCATATATTTT. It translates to CASSQGGTAGNTIYF.